This TCR beta chain comes out of a study of vaccination and CD4 T cells after COVID-19. Looking at the study overall: Convalescent donors: six male, four female; seven Caucasian, two Asian, one multiracial, two Hispanic.

Oncomine TCR Beta short-read sequencing was applied to DNA from cultured CD4+ T cells. Via MiXCR, TCRdb re-called the PCR reads, giving one row per CDR3 protein. The data hold some 16,000 distinct CDR3 sequences, with less than 45% observed a single time. Study-wide results and limits: The study examined relatively few convalescent patients and included no early post-infection timepoints.

This CDR3 has 14 residues. CDR1 SGHTA and CDR2 FQGNSA come from the germline V gene. The ends lost 4 bases at V and 9 bases at J; junction bases unmatched: 5. The treatment here: approximately nine-day PBMC culture with coronavirus spike peptide pools or control peptides (ViraFEST assay). A note on this clonotype: What it binds is unknown.

This receptor was taken from a human donor who received a COVID-19 vaccine. The chain has TRBV7-2 and TRBJ1-5; 11 bases align to TRBD1. Specimen: CD4+ T cells from blood, cultured in vitro, collected before SARS-CoV-2 vaccination. The CDR3 region is CASSSFGTGGPQHF. CDR3 sequence (DNA): TGTGCCAGCAGCTCGTTCGGGACAGGGGGGCCCCAGCATTTT.